These 4 T cell receptor beta chains originate from one sample sequenced in a study of cytomegalovirus exposure and HLA in healthy donors. PCR involved 60 Vbeta and 13 Jbeta primers. The assay was immunoSEQ multiplex PCR, and TCRdb's table has in-frame clones only and misses some. The sample has about 110,000 clones, less than 85% seen once. Sequencing was done on a sample of PBMCs. The source of these receptors is a man aged 18 to 30 in good health and CMV-seronegative.

CDR3 in DNA: TGTGCCAGTAGTATAGGGACTCTCCGGAACACCGGGGAGCTGTTTTTT. Protein: CASSIGTLRNTGELFF. The chain combines TRBV19 with TRBJ2-2; D perhaps matches TRBD2 (5 bases). Trimming took 1 base from V and 1 from J, leaving 10 bases between them. Germline-derived CDR1 and CDR2 are LNHDA and SQIVND (reference sequence). This CDR3 contains 16 residues.

This clone has just a few counts. The CDR3 sequence: CASSFPRGEGGEKLFF. In DNA form, the CDR3 reads TGTGCCAGCAGCTTCCCCAGGGGCGAGGGCGGTGAAAAACTGTTTTTT. V gene TRBV5-6 combines with J gene TRBJ1-4; D is perhaps TRBD1 (6 bases). CDR3 length: 16 amino acids. Deletions cut 2 bases from V and 7 bases from J, with 18 bases between. In germline, CDR1 is SGHDT, CDR2 YYEEEE.

The chain recombines TRBV27 with TRBJ1-4; 7 nucleotides match TRBD1. Germline values: CDR1 MNHEY, CDR2 SMNVEV (reference sequence). This CDR3 spans 16 amino acids. Trimming removed 6 bases from V and 0 bases from J; junction bases left unmatched: 7. The CDR3 sequence: CASRRDSGATNEKLFF. Written as DNA, the CDR3 is TGTGCCAGCAGGCGGGACAGCGGAGCAACTAATGAAAAACTGTTTTTT.

The CDR3 loop is CASSFEGARFSGANVLTF. CDR3 DNA sequence: TGTGCCAGCAGCTTCGAGGGGGCGCGTTTCTCTGGGGCCAACGTCCTGACTTTC. This chain connects TRBV5-6 to TRBJ2-6; the match to TRBD1 covers 7 bases. CDR3 length: 18 amino acids. Germline trimming cut 2 bases from V and 0 bases from J; bases unmatched to any gene: 8. CDR1 is SGHDT, CDR2 YYEEEE, per germline.